This T cell receptor (beta chain) was identified during a study of CD8 T cells in ankylosing spondylitis. Whole-study results and caveats: Significant enrichment of disease-linked clones was reportedly seen in matched ankylosing spondylitis synovial fluid. Relatively scarce in peripheral blood, disease-linked clones were CD8+. For ankylosing spondylitis blood, a TCR beta motif of under ten highly homologous variants appeared characteristic. Certain motif variants had earlier appeared in reactive arthritis synovial fluid and blood.

The V and J ends lost 0 bases and 5 bases respectively, with 8 bases between them. Germline assignment: CDR1 LGHDT and CDR2 YNNKEL (reference sequence). This CDR3 has 13 residues. TCRdb reprocessed the 5' RACE reads via MiXCR and lists one record per CDR3 protein. The sample yields roughly 230,000 distinct CDR3 sequences, about 20% seen once. The sample holds a few counts of this clonotype. What it binds is unknown. Source material: blood, either unsorted or a sorted T cell fraction (not recorded which). This TCR came from a male donor with ankylosing spondylitis or in good health (not recorded which). This sequence joins TRBV3-1 and TRBJ2-7; D is unclear. The CDR3 sequence: CASSQEYGDEQYF. The CDR3 DNA reads TGTGCCAGCAGCCAAGAGTACGGCGACGAGCAGTACTTC.